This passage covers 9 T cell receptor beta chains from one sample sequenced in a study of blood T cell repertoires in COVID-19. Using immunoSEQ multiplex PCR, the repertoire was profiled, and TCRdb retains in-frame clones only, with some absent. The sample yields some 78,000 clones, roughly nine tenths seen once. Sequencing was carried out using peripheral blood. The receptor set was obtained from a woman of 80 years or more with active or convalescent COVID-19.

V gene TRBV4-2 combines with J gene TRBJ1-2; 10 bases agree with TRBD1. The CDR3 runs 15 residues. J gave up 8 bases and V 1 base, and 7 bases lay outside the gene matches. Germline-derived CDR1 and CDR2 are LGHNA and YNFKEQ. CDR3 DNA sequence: TGTGCCAGCAGCCAAGGAGCGGACAGGGGGAAGGGCTACACCTTC. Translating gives CASSQGADRGKGYTF.

The CDR3 sequence is CASGRQGAFYEQFF. As DNA, the CDR3 is TGTGCCAGCGGCCGACAGGGGGCGTTTTATGAGCAGTTCTTC. This chain joins TRBV7-9 and TRBJ2-1; 10 bases fit TRBD1. Germline lookup yields CDR1 SEHNR and CDR2 FQNEAQ (reference sequence). The CDR3 contains 14 residues. V trimming: 8 bases; J trimming: 8 bases; junction bases outside the gene matches: 9.

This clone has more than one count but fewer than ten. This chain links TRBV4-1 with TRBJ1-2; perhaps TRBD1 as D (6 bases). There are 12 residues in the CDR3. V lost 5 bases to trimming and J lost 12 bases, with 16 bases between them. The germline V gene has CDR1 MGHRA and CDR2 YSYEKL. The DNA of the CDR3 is TGCGCCAGCAGCTCCCTAGGGGGTTTTAACACCTTC. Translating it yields CASSSLGGFNTF.

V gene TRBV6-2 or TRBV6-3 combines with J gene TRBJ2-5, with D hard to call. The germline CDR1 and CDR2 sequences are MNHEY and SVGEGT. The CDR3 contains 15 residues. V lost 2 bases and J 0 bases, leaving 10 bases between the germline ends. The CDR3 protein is CASSYQHTYQETQYF. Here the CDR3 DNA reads TGTGCCAGCAGTTACCAACACACCTACCAAGAGACCCAGTACTTC.

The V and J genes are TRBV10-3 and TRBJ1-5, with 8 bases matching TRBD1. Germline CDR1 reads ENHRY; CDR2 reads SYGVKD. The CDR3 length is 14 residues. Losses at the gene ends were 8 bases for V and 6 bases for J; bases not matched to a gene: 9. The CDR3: CAIDATGEGQPQHF. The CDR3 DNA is TGTGCCATCGATGCGACAGGGGAGGGTCAGCCCCAGCATTTT.

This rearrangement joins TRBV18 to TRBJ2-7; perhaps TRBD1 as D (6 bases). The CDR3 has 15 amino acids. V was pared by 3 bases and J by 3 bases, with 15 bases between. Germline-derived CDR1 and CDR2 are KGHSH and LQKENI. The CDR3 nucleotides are TGTGCCAGCTCACCCCAGGGGTTAAGTCTCTACGAGCAGTACTTC. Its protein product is CASSPQGLSLYEQYF.

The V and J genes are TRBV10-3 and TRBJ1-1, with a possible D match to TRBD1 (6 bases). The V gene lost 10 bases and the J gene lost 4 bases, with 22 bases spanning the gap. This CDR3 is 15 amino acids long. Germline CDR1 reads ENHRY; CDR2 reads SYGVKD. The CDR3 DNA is TGTGCCACCCAGGGGTGGGACCCCGAGCCCACTGAAGCTTTCTTT. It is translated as CATQGWDPEPTEAFF.

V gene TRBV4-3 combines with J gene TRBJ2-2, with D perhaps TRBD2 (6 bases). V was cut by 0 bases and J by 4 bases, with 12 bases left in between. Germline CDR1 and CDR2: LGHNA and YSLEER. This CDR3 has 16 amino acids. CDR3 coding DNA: TGCGCCAGCAGCCAAGAAGGTTTGGGGGGCACCGGGGAGCTGTTTTTT. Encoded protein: CASSQEGLGGTGELFF.

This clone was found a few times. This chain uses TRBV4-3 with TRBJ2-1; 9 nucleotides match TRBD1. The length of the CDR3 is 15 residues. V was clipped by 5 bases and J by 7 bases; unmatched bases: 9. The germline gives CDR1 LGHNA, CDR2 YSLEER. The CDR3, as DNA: TGCGCCAGCAGCTACCACAGGGGGCAGGGAAATGAGCAGTTCTTC. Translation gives CASSYHRGQGNEQFF.